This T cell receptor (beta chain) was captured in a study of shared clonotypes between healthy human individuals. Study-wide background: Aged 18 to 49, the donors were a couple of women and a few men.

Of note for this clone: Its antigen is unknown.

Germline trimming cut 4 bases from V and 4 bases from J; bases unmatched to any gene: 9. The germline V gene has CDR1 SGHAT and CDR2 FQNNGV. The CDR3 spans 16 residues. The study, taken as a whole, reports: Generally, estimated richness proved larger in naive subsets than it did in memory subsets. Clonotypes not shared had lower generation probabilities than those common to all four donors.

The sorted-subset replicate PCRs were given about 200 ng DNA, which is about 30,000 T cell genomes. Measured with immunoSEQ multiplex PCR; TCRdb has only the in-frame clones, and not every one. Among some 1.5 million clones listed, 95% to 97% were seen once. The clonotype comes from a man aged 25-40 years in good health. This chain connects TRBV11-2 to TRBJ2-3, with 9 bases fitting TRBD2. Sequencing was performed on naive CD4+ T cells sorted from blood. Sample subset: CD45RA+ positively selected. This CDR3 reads CASSSMGVAGADTQYF. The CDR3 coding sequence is TGTGCCAGCAGCTCAATGGGGGTAGCGGGAGCAGATACGCAGTATTTT.